The present T cell receptor (beta chain) was sequenced within a study of blood T cell repertoires in COVID-19. Study as a whole: The study drew acute and convalescent COVID-19 samples from the United States, Italy and Spain. PBMCs, B-cell-depleted T cells, or T cells provided the cDNA or gDNA that made up the material.

Repertoires were generated with immunoSEQ multiplex PCR, while TCRdb's copy carries only in-frame clones and drops some. Here the sample spans under 95,000 clones, less than 90% being singletons. CDR1 is SGHRS and CDR2 is YFSETQ in the germline V gene. The V end was cut by 0 bases, the J end by 5 bases, with 6 bases between. CDR3 length: 13 residues. Source material: peripheral blood. The chain links TRBV5-1 to TRBJ2-1, with D possibly TRBD1 on 5 matching bases. This sequence originates from a woman of 80 years or more with acute or convalescent COVID-19. CDR3 coding DNA: TGCGCCAGCAGCTTGGAAGGGGACAATGAGCAGTTCTTC. Amino acid sequence: CASSLEGDNEQFF.